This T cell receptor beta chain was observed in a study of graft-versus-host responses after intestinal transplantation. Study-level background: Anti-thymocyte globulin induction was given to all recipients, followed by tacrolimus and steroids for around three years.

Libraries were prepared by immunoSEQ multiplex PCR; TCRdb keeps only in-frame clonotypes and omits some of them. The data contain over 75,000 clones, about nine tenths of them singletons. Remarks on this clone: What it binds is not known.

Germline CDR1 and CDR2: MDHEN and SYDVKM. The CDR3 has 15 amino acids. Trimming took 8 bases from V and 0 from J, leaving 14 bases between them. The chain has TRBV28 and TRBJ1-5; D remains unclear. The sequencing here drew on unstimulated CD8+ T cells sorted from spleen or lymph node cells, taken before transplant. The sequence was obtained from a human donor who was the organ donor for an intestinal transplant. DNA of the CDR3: TGTGCCAGCGGCCCACAGATCTATAGCAATCAGCCCCAGCATTTT. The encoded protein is CASGPQIYSNQPQHF. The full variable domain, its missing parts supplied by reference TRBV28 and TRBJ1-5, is DVKVTQSSRYLVKRTGEKVFLECVQDMDHENMFWYRQDPGLGLRLIYFSYDVKMKEKGDIPEGYSVSREKKERFSLILESASTNQTSMYLCASGPQIYSNQPQHFGDGTRLSIL.